This T cell receptor (beta chain) comes out of a study of T-cell reconstitution after alpha-beta-depleted transplantation in children. This CDR3 is built from 16 residues. CDR1 MDHEN and CDR2 SYDVKM come from the germline V gene. Trimming removed 4 bases from V and 2 bases from J, with 17 bases in between. Concerning this clonotype: The antigen remains undetermined.

Findings and limits, study-wide: Expanded graft clones numbering several hundred reportedly gave rise to alpha-beta T cells about two months after transplant. Some patients owed their high day-60 TCRbeta diversity to surviving recipient T cells and thymic progenitors. The main origin of T-cell counts and diversity one year after transplant was newly produced T cells.

Unique molecular identifiers tagged the TCRbeta library. A single record per CDR3 protein comes from TCRdb applying MiXCR to the PCR reads. The table lists 200,000 to 250,000 distinct CDR3 sequences, under 30% of them singletons. The sequence was obtained from a girl aged 2 to 9 with Fanconi anemia, due to receive a stem cell transplant. The chain recombines TRBV28 with TRBJ2-5; D tentatively fits TRBD1 or TRBD2 (7 bases each). The material was PBMCs, obtained before TCRalphabeta/CD19-depleted stem cell transplant. The CDR3 DNA follows: TGTGCCAGCAGTTACATCACAGGGGAGGGTCAAGAGACCCAGTACTTC. This gives the protein CASSYITGEGQETQYF. Combining the CDR3 with reference TRBV28 and TRBJ2-5 gives the whole variable domain DVKVTQSSRYLVKRTGEKVFLECVQDMDHENMFWYRQDPGLGLRLIYFSYDVKMKEKGDIPEGYSVSREKKERFSLILESASTNQTSMYLCASSYITGEGQETQYFGPGTRLLVL.